This TCR beta chain derives from a study of T cell changes during pregnancy in multiple sclerosis. The CDR3 runs to 18 residues. CDR1 and CDR2 (germline): KGHSH, LQKENI. The V end lost 4 bases, the J end lost 0 bases, and 19 bases lay between the germline ends. Sequenced by immunoSEQ multiplex PCR; TCRdb stores in-frame clones only, minus some. This table holds 70,000 to 90,000 clones, just under 95% found once. The sample in question was peripheral blood, obtained in the first trimester of pregnancy. The TCR was taken from a female donor with multiple sclerosis, enrolled in a pregnancy study. This sequence joins TRBV18 and TRBJ1-3; unclear D gene. In nucleotides, the CDR3 is TGTGCCAGCTCACTCTCTTCTTTTTCACCCTACTCTGGAAACACCATATATTTT. Translating it yields CASSLSSFSPYSGNTIYF.